Each of the 16 T cell receptor beta chains below was sequenced from the same sample in a study of blood T cell repertoires in COVID-19. Measured with immunoSEQ multiplex PCR; TCRdb has only the in-frame clones, and not every one. The sample lists 150,000 or so clones; more than 70% were seen once. The specimen was PBMCs or T cells enriched from blood (not recorded which). The receptor source for this set is a man aged 55 to 70 who had recovered from COVID-19.

This clone was counted only a few times. This rearrangement joins TRBV7-8 to TRBJ1-1; a possible D gene is TRBD1 (6 bases). There are 15 residues in the CDR3. Germline CDR1 SGHVS, CDR2 FQNEAQ. The V end lost 6 bases, the J end lost 2 bases, and 16 bases lay between the germline ends. The CDR3 nucleotides read TGTGCCAGCAGTCTAGCCACGACAGGAAACACTGAAGCTTTCTTT. Protein product: CASSLATTGNTEAFF. Filled out from reference TRBV7-8 and TRBJ1-1, the complete variable domain reads GAGVSQSPRYKVAKRGQDVALRCDPISGHVSLFWYQQALGQGPEFLTYFQNEAQLDKSGLPSDRFFAERPEGSVSTLKIQRTQQEDSAVYLCASSLATTGNTEAFFGQGTRLTVV.

Comments on this clone: Its ends do not fully match the called genes, so a read error is possible. The V gene is TRBV6-1, the J gene TRBJ2-2, with 8 bases aligning to TRBD2. The germline V gene encodes CDR1 MNHNS and CDR2 SASEGT. CDR3 length equals 15 residues. This chain's CDR3 is CASREAGLALTKLFF. The CDR3 DNA is TGTGCCAGCAGGGAAGCCGGACTAGCCCTTACGAAGCTGTTTTTT.

This chain uses TRBV13 with TRBJ2-6, with 9 bases matching TRBD1. This CDR3 spans 17 amino acids. V lost 4 bases and J lost 1; bases outside the gene matches: 5. CDR1 and CDR2 (germline): PRHDT, FYEKMQ (reference sequence). This CDR3 reads CASSWPGTGSGANVLTF. CDR3 sequence (DNA): TGTGCCAGCAGCTGGCCTGGGACAGGGTCTGGGGCCAACGTCCTGACTTTC.

The gene calls are TRBV7-2 and TRBJ1-2; perhaps TRBD1 as D (6 bases). The CDR3 runs to 15 residues. CDR1 is SGHTA, CDR2 FQGNSA, per germline. Trimming cost V 0 bases and J 4 bases, with 12 bases left between them. The CDR3: CASSLALGAAYGYTF. The CDR3 coding sequence is TGTGCCAGCAGCTTAGCGCTGGGGGCGGCCTATGGCTACACCTTC.

The CDR3 is CASSPGVGKGNTEAFF. For the CDR3, the DNA is TGCGCCAGCAGCCCCGGGGTAGGGAAGGGGAACACTGAAGCTTTCTTT. V and J are TRBV5-1 and TRBJ1-1; unclear D gene. With 4 bases removed from V and 1 base from J, the gap between germline ends came to 17 bases. Germline assignment: CDR1 SGHRS and CDR2 YFSETQ. The CDR3 loop spans 16 amino acids.

The CDR3, as DNA: TGTGCTAGTGGTATCGGACTAGCGGGAGGAGAGACCCAGTACTTC. Its translation: CASGIGLAGGETQYF. The chain employs TRBV12-5 and TRBJ2-5; 14 bases line up with TRBD2. The CDR3 has 15 residues. Germline trimming cut 5 bases from V and 4 bases from J; bases unmatched to any gene: 3. The germline gives CDR1 LGHNT, CDR2 FRNRAP. The full variable domain, rest sourced from reference TRBV12-5 and TRBJ2-5, is DARVTQTPRHKVTEMGQEVTMRCQPILGHNTVFWYRQTMMQGLELLAYFRNRAPLDDSGMPKDRFSAEMPDATLATLKIQPSEPRDSAVYFCASGIGLAGGETQYFGPGTRLLVL.

The chain carries TRBV28 and TRBJ2-5; 11 bases agree with TRBD2. The CDR3 consists of 18 residues. With V trimmed by 5 bases and J by 6 bases, 17 bases remained unmatched. Germline V gives CDR1 MDHEN, CDR2 SYDVKM. CDR3 in amino acids: CASSLALGVAGGWKTQYF. CDR3 coding DNA: TGTGCCAGCAGTCTCGCCTTGGGCGTAGCGGGGGGGTGGAAGACCCAGTACTTC.

The gene calls are TRBV6-5 and TRBJ1-1; tentative D call: TRBD1 (6 bases). Trimming shortened V by 2 bases and J by 4 bases, and 17 bases separated the two germline ends. CDR3 size: 16 residues. The germline CDR1 and CDR2 sequences are MNHEY and SVGAGI. The CDR3 loop is CASSYLMTGRGTEAFF. Here the CDR3 DNA reads TGTGCCAGCAGTTACCTCATGACAGGCAGGGGCACTGAAGCTTTCTTT.

This rearrangement joins TRBV2 to TRBJ1-4, with 9 bases aligning to TRBD1. The CDR3 is 14 amino acids. The germline V gene encodes CDR1 SNHLY and CDR2 FYNNEI. Trimming at V came to 6 bases and at J to 7 bases, leaving 6 bases not matched to a gene. The CDR3 coding sequence is TGTGCCAGCAGGCCCGGGACAGGGCGTGAAAAACTGTTTTTT. It translates to CASRPGTGREKLFF.

J is TRBJ2-5 and V is TRBV24-1, with D maybe TRBD2 (6 bases). Trimming took 2 bases from V and 0 from J, leaving 15 bases between them. CDR3 length: 17 residues. The V gene's germline CDR1 is KGHDR and CDR2 SFDVKD. CDR3 residues: CATSDWGNSGDQETQYF. CDR3 bases: TGTGCCACCAGTGATTGGGGAAACTCGGGGGACCAAGAGACCCAGTACTTC.

This clone appeared once. The chain is built from TRBV11-2 and TRBJ2-1; 10 nucleotides align to TRBD2. With 5 bases clipped from V and 8 bases from J, the junction kept 6 bases outside the gene matches. CDR1 and CDR2 from the germline V gene are SGHAT and FQNNGV. The CDR3 totals 14 residues. The CDR3 DNA is TGTGCCAGCAGCGGGCTAGCGGGAGTCCATGAGCAGTTCTTC. It codes for CASSGLAGVHEQFF.

V usage is TRBV27 and J usage is TRBJ2-7, with TRBD1 matching 7 bases. This CDR3 has 15 residues. The junction had 6 bases not matched to a gene; V was cut back by 2 bases and J by 2 bases. Germline V lookup: CDR1 MNHEY, CDR2 SMNVEV (reference sequence). CDR3 region: CASSLRGGLTYEQYF. DNA of the CDR3: TGTGCCAGCAGTTTAAGAGGGGGCCTTACCTACGAGCAGTACTTC.

This clone appeared once. The chain carries TRBV6-4 and TRBJ2-7; perhaps TRBD1 as D (6 bases). The CDR3 sequence is 17 residues long. Germline CDR1 MRHNA, CDR2 SNTAGT. Trimming pared 7 bases from V and 2 bases from J, leaving 24 bases between. CDR3 in DNA: TGTGCCAGCACCCGACAGGTTTGGCGGGTAAGGACCTACGAGCAGTACTTC. The encoded protein is CASTRQVWRVRTYEQYF.

J is TRBJ2-1 and V is TRBV4-1; 9 bases are shared with TRBD2. The CDR3 is 17 residues long. In germline, CDR1 is MGHRA, CDR2 YSYEKL. Trimming cost V 1 base and J 2 bases; bases outside gene matches: 6. The CDR3 DNA is TGCGCCAGCAGCCAAGTAATAGCGGGGGCCGCCTACAATGAGCAGTTCTTC. It specifies CASSQVIAGAAYNEQFF.

The rearrangement uses TRBV18 and TRBJ2-1; 7 bases map to TRBD1. The ends lost 0 bases at V and 7 bases at J; junction bases unmatched: 3. The CDR3 has 14 amino acids. Germline lookup yields CDR1 KGHSH and CDR2 LQKENI. CDR3 in DNA: TGTGCCAGCTCACCACCCAGGGGACAGAATGAGCAGTTCTTC. As protein: CASSPPRGQNEQFF.

The chain links TRBV11-1 to TRBJ1-2; 7 positions match TRBD1. CDR1 and CDR2 from the germline V gene are SGHAT and FQDESV (reference sequence). The CDR3 loop spans 15 amino acids. With 1 base clipped from V and 4 bases from J, the junction kept 6 bases outside the gene matches. In nucleotides, the CDR3 is TGTGCCAGCAGCTTAGACAGGGGCCTCGGCTATGGCTACACCTTC. The encoded protein is CASSLDRGLGYGYTF.